This entry features one T cell receptor (beta chain) sequence. Its antigen is not known. The data are from a study of cytomegalovirus exposure and HLA in healthy donors. Study findings and constraints: Reported performance of the classifier showed diagnosis of cytomegalovirus status with high specificity and sensitivity. Later analysis identified about 17,000 TCR beta sequences associated with HLA alleles, using a false discovery rate threshold of 0.05.

The germline CDR1 and CDR2 sequences are MNHEY and SMNVEV (reference sequence). The length of the CDR3 is 13 residues. Losses at the gene ends were 6 bases for V and 2 bases for J; bases not matched to a gene: 2. PCR was performed using 60 Vbeta and 13 Jbeta primers. In the authors' methods: There were some 87 million unique TCR beta chains by a later count, and about 12 million of them were shared. TCRdb keeps only in-frame clones here, not all; method: immunoSEQ multiplex PCR. From that table come the V and J calls and clone size; the DNA was used to work out D and trimming. Recorded for this sample: more than 45,000 clones.

The TCR sequence derives from a woman in her 30s in good health and CMV-seropositive. The rearrangement joins TRBV27 to TRBJ2-7, with 9 bases lining up with TRBD1. Sequencing was done on a sample of PBMCs. The CDR3 region has the DNA TGTGCCAGCAGGGGACAGGGCCCCTACGAGCAGTACTTC. As protein: CASRGQGPYEQYF.